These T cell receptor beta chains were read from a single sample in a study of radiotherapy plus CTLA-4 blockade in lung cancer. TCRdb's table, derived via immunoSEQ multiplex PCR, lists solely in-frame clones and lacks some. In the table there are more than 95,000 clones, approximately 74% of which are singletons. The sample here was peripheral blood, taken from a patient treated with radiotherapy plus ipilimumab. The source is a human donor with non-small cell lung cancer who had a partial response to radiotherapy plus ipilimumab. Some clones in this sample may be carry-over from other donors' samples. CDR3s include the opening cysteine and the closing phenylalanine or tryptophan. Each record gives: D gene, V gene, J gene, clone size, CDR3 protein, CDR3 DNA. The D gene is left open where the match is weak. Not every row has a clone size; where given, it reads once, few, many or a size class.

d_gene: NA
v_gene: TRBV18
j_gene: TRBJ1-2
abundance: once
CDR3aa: CASSPAGITNYGYTF
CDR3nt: TGTGCCAGCTCACCGGCAGGGATTACTAACTATGGCTACACCTTC

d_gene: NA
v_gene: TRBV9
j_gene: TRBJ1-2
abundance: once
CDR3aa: CASSVGTGNYGYTF
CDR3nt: TGTGCCAGCAGCGTCGGTACGGGGAACTATGGCTACACCTTC

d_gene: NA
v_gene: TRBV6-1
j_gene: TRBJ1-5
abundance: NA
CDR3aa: CASSEAQGSNQPQHF
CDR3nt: TGTGCCAGCAGTGAAGCGCAGGGGTCCAATCAGCCCCAGCATTTT

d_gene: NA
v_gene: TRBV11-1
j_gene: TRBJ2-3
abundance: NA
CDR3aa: CASSLLTDPSTDTQYF
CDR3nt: TGTGCCAGCAGCTTATTAACAGACCCTAGCACAGATACGCAGTATTTT

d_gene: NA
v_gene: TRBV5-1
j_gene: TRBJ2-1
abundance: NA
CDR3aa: CASSYASGNEQFF
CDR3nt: TGCGCCAGCAGCTACGCTTCGGGGAATGAGCAGTTCTTC

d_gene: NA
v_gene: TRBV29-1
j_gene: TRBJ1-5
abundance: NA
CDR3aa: CSVREGNQPQHF
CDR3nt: TGCAGCGTGAGAGAGGGAAATCAGCCCCAGCATTTT

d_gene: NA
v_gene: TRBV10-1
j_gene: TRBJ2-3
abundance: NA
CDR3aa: CASSPDSRGDTQYF
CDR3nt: TGCGCCAGCAGCCCGGACTCGAGAGGGGATACGCAGTATTTT

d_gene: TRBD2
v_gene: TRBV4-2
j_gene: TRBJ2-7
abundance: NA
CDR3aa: CASSPLGGGSSYEQYF
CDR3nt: TGTGCCAGCAGCCCATTGGGAGGCGGGAGCTCCTACGAGCAGTACTTC

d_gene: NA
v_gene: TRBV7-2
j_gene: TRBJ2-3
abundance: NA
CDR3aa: CASSLDSSTDTQYF
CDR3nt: TGTGCCAGCAGCTTAGATAGTAGCACAGATACGCAGTATTTT

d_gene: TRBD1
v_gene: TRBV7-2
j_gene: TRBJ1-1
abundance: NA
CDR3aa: CASSETGGVGEAFF
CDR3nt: TGTGCCAGCAGCGAGACAGGGGGAGTGGGTGAAGCTTTCTTT

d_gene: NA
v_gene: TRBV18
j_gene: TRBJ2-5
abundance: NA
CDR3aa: CASSRNRVDGSETQYF
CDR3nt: TGTGCCAGCTCACGAAACAGGGTAGATGGTTCGGAGACCCAGTACTTC

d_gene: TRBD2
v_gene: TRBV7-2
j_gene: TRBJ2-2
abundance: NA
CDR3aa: CASSQTSGIAGELFF
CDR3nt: TGTGCCAGCAGCCAGACTAGCGGGATAGCCGGGGAGCTGTTTTTT

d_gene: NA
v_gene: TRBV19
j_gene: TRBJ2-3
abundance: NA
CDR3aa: CASSISPGTDTQYF
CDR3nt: TGTGCCAGTAGTATTTCCCCGGGCACAGATACGCAGTATTTT

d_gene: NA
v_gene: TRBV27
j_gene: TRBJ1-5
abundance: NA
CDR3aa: CASSPAGGLGNQPQHF
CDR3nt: TGTGCCAGCAGTCCGGCGGGGGGTTTAGGCAATCAGCCCCAGCATTTT

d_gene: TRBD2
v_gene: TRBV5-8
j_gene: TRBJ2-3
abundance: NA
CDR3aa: CASSSGLAGELADTQYF
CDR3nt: TGTGCCAGCAGCTCCGGACTAGCGGGGGAGCTGGCAGATACGCAGTATTTT

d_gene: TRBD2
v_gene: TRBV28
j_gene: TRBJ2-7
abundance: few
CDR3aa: CASSFGAGVVWEQYF
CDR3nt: TGTGCCAGCAGTTTTGGTGCGGGGGTAGTCTGGGAGCAGTACTTC

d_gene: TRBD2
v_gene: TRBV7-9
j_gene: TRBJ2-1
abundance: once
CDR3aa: CASSLRTSGGAYEQFF
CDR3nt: TGTGCCAGCAGCTTAAGGACTAGCGGGGGGGCCTATGAGCAGTTCTTC

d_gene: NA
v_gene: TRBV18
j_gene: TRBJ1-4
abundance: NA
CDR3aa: CASSRTPSEKLFF
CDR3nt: TGTGCCAGCTCACGCACTCCTTCTGAAAAACTGTTTTTT

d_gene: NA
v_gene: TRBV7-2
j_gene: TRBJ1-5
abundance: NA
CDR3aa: CASSSGAAGQPQHF
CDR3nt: TGTGCCAGCAGCTCCGGGGCAGCGGGTCAGCCCCAGCATTTT

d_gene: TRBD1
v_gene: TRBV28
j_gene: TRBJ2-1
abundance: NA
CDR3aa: CASTLGQKQFF
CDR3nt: TGTGCCAGCACCCTGGGACAGAAGCAGTTCTTC

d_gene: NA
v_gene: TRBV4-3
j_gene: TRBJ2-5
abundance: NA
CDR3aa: CASSQDNKETQYF
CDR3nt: TGCGCCAGCAGCCAAGATAACAAGGAGACCCAGTACTTC

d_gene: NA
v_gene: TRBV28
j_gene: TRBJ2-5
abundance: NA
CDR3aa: CASSLPLIGETQYF
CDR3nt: TGTGCCAGCAGCCTCCCCCTGATCGGGGAGACCCAGTACTTC

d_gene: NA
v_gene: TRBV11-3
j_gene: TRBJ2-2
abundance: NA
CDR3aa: CASSPGRGAFAGELFF
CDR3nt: TGTGCCAGCAGTCCAGGGCGGGGAGCGTTCGCCGGGGAGCTGTTTTTT

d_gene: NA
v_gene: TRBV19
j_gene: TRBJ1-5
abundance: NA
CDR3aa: CASRSYSNQPQHF
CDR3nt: TGTGCCAGTAGGAGCTATAGCAATCAGCCCCAGCATTTT

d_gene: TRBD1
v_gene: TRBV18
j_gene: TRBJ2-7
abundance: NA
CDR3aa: CASSQPGGYEQYF
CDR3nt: TGTGCCAGCTCACAGCCAGGGGGCTACGAGCAGTACTTC

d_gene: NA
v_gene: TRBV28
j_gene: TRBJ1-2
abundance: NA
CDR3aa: CASISGSYGYTF
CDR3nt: TGTGCCAGCATAAGCGGAAGCTATGGCTACACCTTC

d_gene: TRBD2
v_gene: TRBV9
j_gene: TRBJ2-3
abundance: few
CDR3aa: CASSVRGFSSGSTDTQYF
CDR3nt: TGTGCCAGCAGCGTAAGAGGTTTCTCTAGCGGGAGCACAGATACGCAGTATTTT

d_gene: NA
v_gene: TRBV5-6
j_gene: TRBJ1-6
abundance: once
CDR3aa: CASSPDGINNSPLHF
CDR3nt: TGTGCCAGCAGCCCGGACGGGATTAATAATTCACCCCTCCACTTT

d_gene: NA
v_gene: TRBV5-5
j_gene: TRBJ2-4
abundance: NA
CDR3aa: CASSLGLAKNIQYF
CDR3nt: TGTGCCAGCAGCTTGGGGCTAGCCAAAAACATTCAGTACTTC

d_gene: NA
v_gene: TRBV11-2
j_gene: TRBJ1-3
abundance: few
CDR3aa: CASSQQGNTIYF
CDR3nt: TGTGCCAGCAGCCAACAAGGAAACACCATATATTTT

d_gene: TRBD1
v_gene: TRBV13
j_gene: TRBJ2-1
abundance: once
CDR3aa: CASSPGQGARNEQFF
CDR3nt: TGTGCCAGCAGCCCGGGACAGGGGGCGCGCAATGAGCAGTTCTTC

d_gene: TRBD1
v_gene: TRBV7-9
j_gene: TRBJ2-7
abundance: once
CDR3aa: CASSRQGAREQYF
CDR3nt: TGTGCCAGCAGCCGACAGGGGGCGCGGGAGCAGTACTTC

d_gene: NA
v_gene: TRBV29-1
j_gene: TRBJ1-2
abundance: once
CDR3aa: CSVASRGRFYGYTF
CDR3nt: TGCAGCGTCGCTTCCAGGGGCAGGTTCTATGGCTACACCTTC

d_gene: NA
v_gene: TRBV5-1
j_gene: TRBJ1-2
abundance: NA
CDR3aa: CASSLTANYGYTF
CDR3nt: TGCGCCAGCAGCTTGACGGCTAACTATGGCTACACCTTC

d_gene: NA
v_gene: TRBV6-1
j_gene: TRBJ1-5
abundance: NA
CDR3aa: CASSGSGNNQPQHF
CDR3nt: TGTGCCAGCAGTGGGTCAGGGAACAATCAGCCCCAGCATTTT

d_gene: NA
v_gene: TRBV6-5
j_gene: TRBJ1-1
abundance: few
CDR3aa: CASSYSGGHRAFF
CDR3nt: TGTGCCAGCAGTTACTCGGGGGGGCATAGAGCTTTCTTT

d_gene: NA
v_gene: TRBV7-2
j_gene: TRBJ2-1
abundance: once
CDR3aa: CASSPLAGSGEQFF
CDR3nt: TGTGCCAGCAGCCCTCTGGCCGGGTCCGGTGAGCAGTTCTTC

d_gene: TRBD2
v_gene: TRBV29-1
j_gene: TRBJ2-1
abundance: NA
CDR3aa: CSVEGGAGGPHNEQFF
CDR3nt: TGCAGCGTTGAAGGTGGGGCGGGAGGGCCCCACAATGAGCAGTTCTTC

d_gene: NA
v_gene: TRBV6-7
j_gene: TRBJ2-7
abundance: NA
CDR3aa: CASRGLRRSYEQYF
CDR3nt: TGCGCCAGCAGGGGTCTAAGGCGGTCCTACGAGCAGTACTTC

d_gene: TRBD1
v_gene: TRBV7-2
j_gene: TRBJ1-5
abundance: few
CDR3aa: CASSVTGAGNQPQHF
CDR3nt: TGTGCCAGCAGCGTTACAGGGGCCGGCAATCAGCCCCAGCATTTT

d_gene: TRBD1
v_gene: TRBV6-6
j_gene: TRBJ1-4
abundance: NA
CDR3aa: CASREDRTNEKLFF
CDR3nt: TGTGCCAGCAGGGAGGACAGGACTAATGAAAAACTGTTTTTT

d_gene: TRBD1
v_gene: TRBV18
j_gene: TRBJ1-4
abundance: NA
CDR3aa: CASSPGQGPGEKLFF
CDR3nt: TGTGCCAGCTCACCGGGACAGGGGCCGGGTGAAAAACTGTTTTTT

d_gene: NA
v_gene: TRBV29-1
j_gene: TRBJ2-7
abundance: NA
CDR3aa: CSVEGSQGNEQYF
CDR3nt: TGCAGCGTTGAAGGTTCACAGGGCAACGAGCAGTACTTC

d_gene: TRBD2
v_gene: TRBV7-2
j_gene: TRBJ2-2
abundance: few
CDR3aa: CASSLGLAGGVNTGELFF
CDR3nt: TGTGCCAGCAGCTTAGGACTAGCGGGGGGCGTGAACACCGGGGAGCTGTTTTTT

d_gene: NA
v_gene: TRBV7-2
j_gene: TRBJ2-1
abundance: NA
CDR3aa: CASSLSRTQQFF
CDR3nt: TGTGCCAGCAGCTTATCCCGGACACAGCAGTTCTTC

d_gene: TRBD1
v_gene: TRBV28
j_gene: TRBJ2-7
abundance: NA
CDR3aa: CASSPPGQGLYEQYF
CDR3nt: TGTGCCAGCAGCCCACCAGGACAGGGTCTCTACGAGCAGTACTTC

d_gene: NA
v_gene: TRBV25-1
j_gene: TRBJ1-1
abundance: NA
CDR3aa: CASRAGSGTEAFF
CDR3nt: TGTGCCAGCAGGGCAGGGTCGGGTACTGAAGCTTTCTTT

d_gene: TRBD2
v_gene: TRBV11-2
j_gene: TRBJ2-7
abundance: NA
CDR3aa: CASSSPPGSGNYEQYF
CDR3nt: TGTGCCAGCAGCTCGCCCCCGGGTAGCGGGAACTACGAGCAGTACTTC